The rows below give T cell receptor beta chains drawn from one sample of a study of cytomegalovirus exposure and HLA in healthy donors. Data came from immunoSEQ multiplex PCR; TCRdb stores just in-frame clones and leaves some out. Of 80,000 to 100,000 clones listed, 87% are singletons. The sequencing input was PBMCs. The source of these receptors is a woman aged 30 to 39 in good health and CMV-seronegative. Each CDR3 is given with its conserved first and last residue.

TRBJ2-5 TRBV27 CATALGETQYF
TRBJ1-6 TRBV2 CASKGSIGGKENSPLHF
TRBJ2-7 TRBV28 CASSLLQGFEQYF
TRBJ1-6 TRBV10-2 CASRDQGDNSPLHF
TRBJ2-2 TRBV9 CASSPNNRGSGELFF
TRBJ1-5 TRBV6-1 CASLITGGRGQPQHF
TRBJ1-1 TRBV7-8 CASSQFLNTEAFF
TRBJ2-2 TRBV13 CASNILGGANTGELFF
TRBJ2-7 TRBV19 CASSLSGRGHEQYF
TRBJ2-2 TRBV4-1 CASSLGGLADTGELFF
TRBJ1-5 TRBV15 CATSRSGTGLSSNQPQHF
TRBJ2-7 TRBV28 CASSSLKAPFSF
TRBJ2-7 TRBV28 CASSRDRGSYEQYF
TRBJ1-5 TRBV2 CASSWDFNQPQHF
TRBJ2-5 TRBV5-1 CASSPAGQGAETQYF
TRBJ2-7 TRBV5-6 CASSLGDRAYEQYF
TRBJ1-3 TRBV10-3 CALKRATGNTIYF
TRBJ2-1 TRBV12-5 CATSMGAQQFF
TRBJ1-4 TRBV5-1 CASSPDRVREKLFF
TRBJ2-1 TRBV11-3 CASSLATLGLADNEQFF
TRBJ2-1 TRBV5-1 CASSLVGLGTGSEQFF
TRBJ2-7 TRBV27 CASSLFKPYELYF
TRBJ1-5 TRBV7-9 CASSPDRGGNQPQHF
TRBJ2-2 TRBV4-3 CASSQSGTGGLELFF
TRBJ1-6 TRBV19 CASSIMVRGSSYNSPLHF
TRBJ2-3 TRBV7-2 CASSSASVTQYF
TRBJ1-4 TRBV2 CASTRTGSAYDEKLFF
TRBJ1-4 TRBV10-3 CAIRKDRTNEKLFF
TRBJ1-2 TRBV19 CASTPNTRSGYGYTF
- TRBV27 CASQDSPYEQYF
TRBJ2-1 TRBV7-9 CASRVERESEQFF
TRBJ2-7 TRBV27 CASSPAGARYEQYF
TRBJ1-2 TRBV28 CASSLEVEYGYTF
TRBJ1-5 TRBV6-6 CASKPQGANQPQHF
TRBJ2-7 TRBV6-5 CASSSPGQGYGEQYF
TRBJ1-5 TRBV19 CASSISGPNQPQHF
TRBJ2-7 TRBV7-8 CASRPPGQGSSYEQYF